A single sample is the source of the 32 T cell receptor beta chains below, sequenced in a study of T cells in lung cancer brain metastases. Clones were sequenced by immunoSEQ multiplex PCR, and TCRdb holds only the in-frame ones, with some missing. The profile shows 1,700 or so clones, 90% of them singletons. Sequencing was performed on tumor tissue from a brain metastasis. The receptor set was obtained from a man in his 60s with non-small cell lung cancer that had spread to the brain.

The gene calls are TRBV6-5 and TRBJ1-1; D is uncertain. The germline gives CDR1 MNHEY, CDR2 SVGAGI. Trimming removed 2 bases at V and 0 bases at J, with 7 bases between. This CDR3 is built from 14 residues. CDR3 sequence (DNA): TGTGCCAGCAGTTACGGGTTTGTGAACACTGAAGCTTTCTTT. Translation: CASSYGFVNTEAFF.

The rearrangement links TRBV5-1 to TRBJ2-5, with 10 positions matching TRBD2. The CDR3 is 16 residues long. CDR1 and CDR2 (germline): SGHRS, YFSETQ. The trim removed 4 bases at V and 5 bases at J, leaving 11 bases unmatched. CDR3 region: CASSPELAGNKETQYF. CDR3 DNA sequence: TGCGCCAGCAGCCCCGAACTAGCGGGAAATAAGGAGACCCAGTACTTC.

This clone turned up a few times. Distinct nucleotide sequences in the sample also encode this CDR3. This rearrangement joins TRBV7-9 to TRBJ2-1, with D uncertain. The V gene lost 1 base and the J gene lost 4 bases, with 8 bases spanning the gap. CDR3 length: 14 amino acids. The germline V gene encodes CDR1 SEHNR and CDR2 FQNEAQ (reference sequence). CDR3 in DNA: TGTGCCAGCAGCTTAGGTCTAAATTACAATGAGCAGTTCTTC. Amino acid sequence: CASSLGLNYNEQFF.

This rearrangement joins TRBV30 to TRBJ1-1; perhaps TRBD1 as D (5 bases). This CDR3 has 15 amino acids. V lost 3 bases, J lost 4 bases, and 18 bases lay in between. Germline CDR1 is GTSNPN and CDR2 is SVGIG (reference sequence). CDR3 nucleotide sequence: TGTGCCTGGAGCCCGAGGAGCAGGGCCAGCACTGAAGCTTTCTTT. Translation gives CAWSPRSRASTEAFF.

This chain connects TRBV4-2 to TRBJ1-5, with TRBD1 as a possible D gene (5 bases). V lost 5 bases and J lost 7, with 15 bases in between. This CDR3 contains 14 residues. CDR1 is LGHNA and CDR2 is YNFKEQ in the germline V gene. For the CDR3, the DNA is TGTGCCAGCAGCGAAAGCGGGGGGAAACAGCCCCAGCATTTT. Translation gives CASSESGGKQPQHF.

The genes are TRBV2 and TRBJ2-3, with a tentative D call TRBD1 (5 bases). The CDR3 runs 14 residues. V lost 5 bases and J lost 6, with 15 bases in between. The germline V gene has CDR1 SNHLY and CDR2 FYNNEI. CDR3 amino acids: CASSIFQGTDTQYF. The CDR3 bases are TGTGCCAGCAGTATTTTTCAGGGAACGGATACGCAGTATTTT.

This clone has only one observation. The CDR3 reads CASSFYEDTEAFF. In nucleotides, the CDR3 is TGTGCCAGCAGCTTCTACGAAGACACTGAAGCTTTCTTT. The chain couples TRBV7-9 to TRBJ1-1; D unresolved. Trimming pared 3 bases from V and 3 bases from J, leaving 8 bases between. CDR3 length: 13 residues. Germline V gene sequence: CDR1 SEHNR, CDR2 FQNEAQ (reference sequence).

The chain couples TRBV7-8 to TRBJ2-7; TRBD2 agrees at 7 bases. The germline V gene encodes CDR1 SGHVS and CDR2 FQNEAQ. The CDR3 has 17 residues. V shed 1 base, J shed 4 bases, and the junction held 13 bases outside the gene matches. This chain's CDR3 is CASSLEVPSGTHYEQYF. The CDR3 DNA reads TGTGCCAGCAGCTTAGAAGTACCCAGCGGGACTCATTACGAGCAGTACTTC.

The chain carries TRBV6-1 and TRBJ2-7; a possible D gene is TRBD2 (5 bases). Germline-derived CDR1 and CDR2 are MNHNS and SASEGT. CDR3 size: 12 residues. The ends were cut back, 2 bases at V and 6 bases at J, with 8 bases in the middle. DNA for the CDR3: TGTGCCAGCAGTGAACTAGGGAGCGAGCAGTACTTC. As protein: CASSELGSEQYF.

The genes are TRBV19 and TRBJ1-2; D not resolved. This CDR3 region has 15 residues. Germline V gives CDR1 LNHDA, CDR2 SQIVND (reference sequence). The V end was cut by 2 bases, the J end by 0 bases, with 10 bases between. CDR3 coding DNA: TGTGCCAGTAGTATATTAACCAGTCCTAACTATGGCTACACCTTC. Translated: CASSILTSPNYGYTF.

This clone was found a few times. The chain joins TRBV5-1 to TRBJ1-5; D is perhaps TRBD1 (5 bases). CDR1 SGHRS and CDR2 YFSETQ come from the germline V gene. This CDR3 has 15 residues. The V end lost 0 bases, the J end lost 0 bases, and 7 bases lay between the germline ends. CDR3: CASSLEGYSNQPQHF. CDR3 in DNA: TGCGCCAGCAGCTTGGAGGGGTATAGCAATCAGCCCCAGCATTTT.

This clone was seen only once. This chain links TRBV29-1 with TRBJ2-1; a weak D match, TRBD2 (5 bases). Germline V gives CDR1 SQVTM, CDR2 ANQGSEA. Trimming stripped 0 bases from V and 10 bases from J, with 13 bases between. This CDR3 region has 13 residues. The CDR3 here is CSVEDRAVWEQFF. The CDR3 nucleotides are TGCAGCGTTGAAGATCGAGCGGTTTGGGAGCAGTTCTTC.

This clone showed up just a few times. V gene TRBV7-8 combines with J gene TRBJ1-1, with D maybe TRBD1 (6 bases). CDR3 length equals 16 residues. Germline CDR1 reads SGHVS; CDR2 reads FQNEAQ. Trimming stripped 4 bases from V and 5 bases from J, with 20 bases between. The CDR3 spells CASSSQGRTVGTEAFF. For the CDR3, the DNA is TGTGCCAGCAGCTCACAGGGTCGGACGGTGGGGACTGAAGCTTTCTTT. Full variable domain (remainder filled in from reference TRBV7-8 and TRBJ1-1): GAGVSQSPRYKVAKRGQDVALRCDPISGHVSLFWYQQALGQGPEFLTYFQNEAQLDKSGLPSDRFFAERPEGSVSTLKIQRTQQEDSAVYLCASSSQGRTVGTEAFFGQGTRLTVV.

V is TRBV7-2 and J is TRBJ2-7; 7 nucleotides agree with TRBD2. CDR1 is SGHTA and CDR2 is FQGNSA in the germline V gene. The CDR3 has 17 amino acids. V dropped 3 bases and J dropped 1; count of bases not matched to a gene: 12. The CDR3 nucleotides read TGTGCCAGCAGCTTGCCTAGCGGCCGGGTTTGGTCCTACGAGCAGTACTTC. Encoded protein: CASSLPSGRVWSYEQYF.

V gene TRBV4-2 combines with J gene TRBJ1-3; D perhaps matches TRBD1 (5 bases). The germline V gene encodes CDR1 LGHNA and CDR2 YNFKEQ. The CDR3 contains 17 residues. Trimming cost V 0 bases and J 4 bases, with 16 bases left between them. In DNA, the CDR3 is TGTGCCAGCAGCCAAGATCGGGGCGAGGCTGCGGGAAACACCATATATTTT. This codes for CASSQDRGEAAGNTIYF.

Remarks on this clone: The sample carries other DNA sequences with the same CDR3. The V gene is TRBV5-1, the J gene TRBJ1-6, with a possible D match to TRBD1 (6 bases). Looked up from germline, CDR1 is SGHRS and CDR2 is YFSETQ. Trimming removed 0 bases at V and 13 bases at J, with 11 bases between. The CDR3 length is 13 residues. The CDR3 nucleotides read TGCGCCAGCAGCTTGGAACAGGGTTCTCCCCTCCACTTT. It is translated as CASSLEQGSPLHF.

This rearrangement joins TRBV28 to TRBJ1-1; no clear D gene. The V end was cut by 4 bases, the J end by 10 bases, with 16 bases between. The CDR3 extends over 13 amino acids. The germline V gene encodes CDR1 MDHEN and CDR2 SYDVKM. CDR3 amino acids: CASSSSVFGVAFF. In DNA, the CDR3 is TGTGCCAGCAGTTCCTCGGTCTTCGGGGTAGCTTTCTTT. Based on the CDR3 plus reference TRBV28 and TRBJ1-1, the full variable domain is DVKVTQSSRYLVKRTGEKVFLECVQDMDHENMFWYRQDPGLGLRLIYFSYDVKMKEKGDIPEGYSVSREKKERFSLILESASTNQTSMYLCASSSSVFGVAFFGQGTRLTVV.

The CDR3 DNA reads as TGTGCCAGTAGTCCCTGGACAGGGATGAACACTGAAGCTTTCTTT. Protein: CASSPWTGMNTEAFF. The chain recombines TRBV19 with TRBJ1-1; the match to TRBD1 covers 8 bases. The CDR3 covers 15 residues. CDR1 and CDR2 from the germline V gene are LNHDA and SQIVND (reference sequence). After removal of 5 bases from V and 0 bases from J, the junction contained 5 bases not matched to a gene.

The chain uses TRBV29-1 and TRBJ1-1, with 8 nucleotides matching TRBD1. V trimming: 3 bases; J trimming: 5 bases; junction bases outside the gene matches: 8. CDR3 size: 14 residues. The germline CDR1 and CDR2 sequences are SQVTM and ANQGSEA. CDR3 sequence reads: CSVDPGTGRTEAFF. The CDR3 nucleotides read TGCAGCGTTGATCCCGGGACAGGAAGGACTGAAGCTTTCTTT. The complete variable domain, with remaining parts taken from reference TRBV29-1 and TRBJ1-1, reads SAVISQKPSRDICQRGTSLTIQCQVDSQVTMMFWYRQQPGQSLTLIATANQGSEATYESGFVIDKFPISRPNLTFSTLTVSNMSPEDSSIYLCSVDPGTGRTEAFFGQGTRLTVV.

V is TRBV5-4 and J is TRBJ2-7, with D possibly being TRBD1 or TRBD2 (5 bases each). Trimming took off 4 bases at V and 0 bases at J, with 17 bases between the two ends. The CDR3 contains 16 residues. The germline V gene encodes CDR1 SGHNT and CDR2 YYREEE (reference sequence). This CDR3 reads CASSPRGPSSSYEQYF. The DNA for the CDR3 is TGTGCCAGCAGCCCGAGGGGTCCGTCCAGCTCCTACGAGCAGTACTTC.

CDR3 coding DNA: TGTGCCAGCAGTTACCTCGGGGGGCACACAGATACGCAGTATTTT. This sequence encodes CASSYLGGHTDTQYF. V and J are TRBV6-5 and TRBJ2-3; tentative D call: TRBD2 (7 bases). CDR3 size: 15 residues. V lost 2 bases, J lost 2 bases, and 11 bases lay in between. CDR1 MNHEY and CDR2 SVGAGI come from the germline V gene.

The chain has TRBV30 and TRBJ1-2; a possible D gene is TRBD1 (6 bases). The CDR3 sequence is 15 residues long. V was trimmed by 3 bases and J by 4 bases, leaving 18 bases between them. Germline CDR1 reads GTSNPN; CDR2 reads SVGIG (reference sequence). The CDR3 bases are TGTGCCTGGAGGGTAGGGTTGACAGGCGGCTATGGCTACACCTTC. Translated, it gives CAWRVGLTGGYGYTF.

V is TRBV18 and J is TRBJ1-6; D remains ambiguous. Trimming pared 3 bases from V and 10 bases from J, leaving 16 bases between. Germline CDR1 and CDR2: KGHSH and LQKENI. CDR3 length equals 15 residues. CDR3 protein: CASSPEAPTVSPLHF. The CDR3 DNA follows: TGTGCCAGCTCACCCGAGGCCCCGACGGTCTCACCCCTCCACTTT.

This chain joins TRBV5-1 and TRBJ1-3, with D unresolved. Per germline, CDR1 SGHRS and CDR2 YFSETQ. The length of the CDR3 is 14 residues. The V and J ends lost 2 bases and 4 bases respectively, with 10 bases between them. CDR3 region: CASSLDLSGNTIYF. CDR3 DNA: TGCGCCAGCAGCTTAGATTTGTCCGGAAACACCATATATTTT.

This clone was observed a single time. V gene TRBV19 combines with J gene TRBJ1-4, with D uncertain. The CDR3 consists of 14 residues. V gave up 3 bases and J gave up 0 bases, with 5 bases separating them. The germline V gene encodes CDR1 LNHDA and CDR2 SQIVND (reference sequence). As DNA, the CDR3 is TGTGCCAGTAGTATTAGTGCAACTAATGAAAAACTGTTTTTT. It codes for CASSISATNEKLFF. The entire variable domain, with the rest obtained from reference TRBV19 and TRBJ1-4, is as follows: DGGITQSPKYLFRKEGQNVTLSCEQNLNHDAMYWYRQDPGQGLRLIYYSQIVNDFQKGDIAEGYSVSREKKESFPLTVTSAQKNPTAFYLCASSISATNEKLFFGSGTQLSVL.

This clone was observed once. J is TRBJ1-1 and V is TRBV4-1; 8 bases map to TRBD1. J was trimmed by 4 bases and V by 4 bases; bases with no gene match: 11. Per germline, CDR1 MGHRA and CDR2 YSYEKL. CDR3 size: 16 residues. In nucleotides, the CDR3 is TGCGCCAGCAGCCTTTTCGAGGGACAGGTTCTCACTGAAGCTTTCTTT. It is translated as CASSLFEGQVLTEAFF.

The gene calls are TRBV11-2 and TRBJ1-1; the match to TRBD1 covers 8 bases. Per germline, CDR1 SGHAT and CDR2 FQNNGV. This CDR3 spans 14 amino acids. The ends lost 5 bases at V and 4 bases at J; junction bases unmatched: 6. This CDR3 reads CASSNRGSGTEAFF. CDR3 DNA: TGTGCCAGCAGCAACAGGGGGTCCGGCACTGAAGCTTTCTTT.

The rearrangement uses TRBV6-5 and TRBJ2-1; 12 bases agree with TRBD2. V was clipped by 4 bases and J by 9 bases; unmatched bases: 10. The length of the CDR3 is 16 residues. The germline V gene has CDR1 MNHEY and CDR2 SVGAGI. The CDR3 here is CASSLWTSGKAGEQFF. The CDR3 bases are TGTGCCAGCAGTTTGTGGACTAGCGGGAAGGCGGGTGAGCAGTTCTTC.

This rearrangement joins TRBV5-6 to TRBJ2-5, with 7 nucleotides matching TRBD1. The V gene's germline CDR1 is SGHDT and CDR2 YYEEEE. Unmatched junction bases numbered 7, after V lost 4 bases and J lost 1 base. The CDR3 consists of 15 residues. CDR3: CASSARQGIQETQYF. DNA for the CDR3: TGTGCCAGCAGCGCCCGACAGGGAATCCAAGAGACCCAGTACTTC. Filled out from reference TRBV5-6 and TRBJ2-5, the complete variable domain reads DAGVTQSPTHLIKTRGQQVTLRCSPKSGHDTVSWYQQALGQGPQFIFQYYEEEERQRGNFPDRFSGHQFPNYSSELNVNALLLGDSALYLCASSARQGIQETQYFGPGTRLLVL.

CDR3 DNA sequence: TGTGCCAGCTCGTCACAGGGGACGGCCTACTATGGCTACACCTTC. Amino acids: CASSSQGTAYYGYTF. This chain uses TRBV18 with TRBJ1-2; TRBD1 matches 7 bases. The germline gives CDR1 KGHSH, CDR2 LQKENI. This CDR3 contains 15 residues. The V gene end was trimmed by 6 bases and the J gene end by 3 bases; junction bases not matched to a gene: 10.

The rearrangement links TRBV5-1 to TRBJ1-2; D is unresolved. This CDR3 is built from 15 residues. The germline V gene encodes CDR1 SGHRS and CDR2 YFSETQ. Trimming pared 0 bases from V and 0 bases from J, leaving 9 bases between. For the CDR3, the DNA is TGCGCCAGCAGCTTGGATGTCAGCCCTAACTATGGCTACACCTTC. Its protein is CASSLDVSPNYGYTF.

This clone was detected only once. The chain carries TRBV7-8 and TRBJ2-7; D is uncertain. CDR1 is SGHVS, CDR2 FQNEAQ, per germline. The CDR3 consists of 14 residues. With 5 bases removed from V and 0 bases from J, the gap between germline ends came to 11 bases. Here the CDR3 reads CASSGMGYSYEQYF. CDR3 nucleotides: TGTGCCAGCAGCGGGATGGGGTACTCCTACGAGCAGTACTTC.